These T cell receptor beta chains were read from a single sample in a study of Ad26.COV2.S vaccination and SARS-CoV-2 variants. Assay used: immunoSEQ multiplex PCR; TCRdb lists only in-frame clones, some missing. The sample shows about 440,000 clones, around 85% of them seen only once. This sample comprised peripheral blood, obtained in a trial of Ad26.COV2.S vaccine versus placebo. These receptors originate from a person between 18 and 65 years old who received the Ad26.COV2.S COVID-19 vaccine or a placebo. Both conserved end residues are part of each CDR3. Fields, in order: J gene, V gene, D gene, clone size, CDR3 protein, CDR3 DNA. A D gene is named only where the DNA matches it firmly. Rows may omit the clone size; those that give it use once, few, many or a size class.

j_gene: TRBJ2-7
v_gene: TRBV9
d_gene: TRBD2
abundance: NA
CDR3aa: CASSVGPSGRGDEQYF
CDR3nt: TGTGCCAGCAGCGTAGGCCCCAGCGGGAGGGGCGACGAGCAGTACTTC

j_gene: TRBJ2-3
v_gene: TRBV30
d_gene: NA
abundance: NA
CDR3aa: CAWSLPSTDTQYF
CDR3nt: TGTGCCTGGAGTCTCCCTAGCACAGATACGCAGTATTTT

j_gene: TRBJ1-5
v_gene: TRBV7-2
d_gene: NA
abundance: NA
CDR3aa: CASSLGQFNQPQHF
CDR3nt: TGTGCCAGCAGCTTAGGACAGTTTAATCAGCCCCAGCATTTT

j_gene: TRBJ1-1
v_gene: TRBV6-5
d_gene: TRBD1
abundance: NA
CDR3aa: CASSPGQSATEAFF
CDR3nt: TGTGCCAGCAGCCCGGGACAGTCGGCCACTGAAGCTTTCTTT

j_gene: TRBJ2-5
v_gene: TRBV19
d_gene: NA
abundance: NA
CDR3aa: CASSWRGGETQYF
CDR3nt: TGTGCCAGTAGTTGGAGGGGCGGCGAGACCCAGTACTTC

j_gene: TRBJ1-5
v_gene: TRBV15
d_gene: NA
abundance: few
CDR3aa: CATSRAGENQPQHF
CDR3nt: TGTGCCACCAGCAGAGCAGGGGAAAATCAGCCCCAGCATTTT

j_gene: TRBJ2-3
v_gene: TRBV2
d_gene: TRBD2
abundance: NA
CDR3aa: CHGLAGARGPDTQYF
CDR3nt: TGTCACGGCCTAGCGGGAGCGCGGGGCCCAGATACGCAGTATTTT

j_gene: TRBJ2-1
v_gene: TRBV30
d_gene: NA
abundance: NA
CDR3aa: CAWSGRGAFYNEQFF
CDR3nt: TGTGCCTGGAGTGGGCGGGGCGCCTTCTACAATGAGCAGTTCTTC

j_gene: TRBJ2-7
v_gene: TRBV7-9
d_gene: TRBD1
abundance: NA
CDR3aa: CASGRGQVGEEQYF
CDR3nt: TGTGCCAGCGGGCGAGGACAGGTTGGCGAGGAGCAGTACTTC

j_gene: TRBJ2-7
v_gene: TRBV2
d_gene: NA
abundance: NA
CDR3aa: CASSEWGALSNEQYF
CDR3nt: TGTGCCAGCAGTGAGTGGGGGGCGTTGTCAAACGAGCAGTACTTC

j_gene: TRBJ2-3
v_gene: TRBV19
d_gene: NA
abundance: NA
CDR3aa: CASSITSGSYTDTQYF
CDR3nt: TGTGCCAGTAGTATAACATCGGGCTCCTACACAGATACGCAGTATTTT